Below, 24 T cell receptor beta chains from the same sample are listed, as sequenced in a study of blood T cell repertoires in COVID-19. Profiled with immunoSEQ multiplex PCR; TCRdb holds only in-frame clones, not every one. Here the sample spans 95,000 to 120,000 clones, over 75% being singletons. The sample was peripheral blood. The receptors were gathered from a woman aged 70-85 years with acute or convalescent COVID-19.

The V gene is TRBV5-4, the J gene TRBJ2-2; the D gene is possibly TRBD1 (5 bases). V was trimmed by 6 bases and J by 7 bases, leaving 13 bases between them. This CDR3 has 13 residues. From germline, CDR1 is SGHNT and CDR2 YYREEE (reference sequence). This CDR3 reads CASTLLGDGELFF. CDR3 nucleotides: TGTGCCAGCACCCTATTAGGGGACGGGGAGCTGTTTTTT.

V gene TRBV6-5 combines with J gene TRBJ1-2; 9 bases fit TRBD1. This CDR3 has 16 amino acids. From germline, CDR1 is MNHEY and CDR2 SVGAGI. J lost 7 bases, V lost 1 base, and 10 bases had no gene match. The CDR3 protein is CASSYWTGAAMGGYTF. The CDR3 DNA reads as TGTGCCAGCAGTTACTGGACAGGGGCGGCTATGGGTGGCTACACCTTC.

The chain recombines TRBV18 with TRBJ1-5; 10 bases map to TRBD1. Looked up from germline, CDR1 is KGHSH and CDR2 is LQKENI. Germline trimming cut 3 bases from V and 11 bases from J; bases unmatched to any gene: 10. The CDR3 contains 15 residues. CDR3 sequence reads: CASSPPGTGVLAQHF. In nucleotides, the CDR3 is TGTGCCAGCTCACCGCCAGGGACAGGGGTGTTGGCCCAGCATTTT.

V is TRBV5-1 and J is TRBJ2-1; the match to TRBD2 covers 8 bases. The CDR3 consists of 15 residues. The V segment lost 2 bases and the J segment 5 bases; nucleotides outside the gene matches: 6. Per the germline V gene, CDR1 is SGHRS and CDR2 is YFSETQ. Here the CDR3 DNA reads TGCGCCAGCAGCTTAGCGGGAGCCTCTGACAATGAGCAGTTCTTC. Protein sequence: CASSLAGASDNEQFF. Full variable domain (rest looked up from reference TRBV5-1 and TRBJ2-1): KAGVTQTPRYLIKTRGQQVTLSCSPISGHRSVSWYQQTPGQGLQFLFEYFSETQRNKGNFPGRFSGRQFSNSRSEMNVSTLELGDSALYLCASSLAGASDNEQFFGPGTRLTVL.

V gene TRBV19 combines with J gene TRBJ1-3; 7 nucleotides agree with TRBD1. This CDR3 has 16 amino acids. V shed 9 bases, J shed 0 bases, and the junction held 11 bases outside the gene matches. Germline V gene lookup returns CDR1 LNHDA and CDR2 SQIVND (reference sequence). The CDR3 is CASHNRGTSSGNTIYF. CDR3 DNA sequence: TGTGCCAGCCATAACAGGGGTACGAGCTCTGGAAACACCATATATTTT.

The chain is built from TRBV20-1 and TRBJ2-3; tentatively, D is TRBD1 (6 bases). The germline V gene encodes CDR1 DFQATT and CDR2 SNEGSKA (reference sequence). V lost 3 bases, J lost 5 bases, and 9 bases lay in between. The CDR3 is 12 residues long. The CDR3 is CSASTGLDTQYF. The CDR3 DNA is TGCAGTGCTAGTACAGGGTTAGATACGCAGTATTTT.

This rearrangement joins TRBV4-1 to TRBJ1-2; D is unresolved. CDR1 and CDR2 (germline): MGHRA, YSYEKL. The CDR3 covers 14 residues. V shed 0 bases and J shed 1 base, with 6 bases lying between them. CDR3: CASSQDYINYGYTF. The DNA for the CDR3 is TGCGCCAGCAGCCAAGATTACATTAACTATGGCTACACCTTC.

The chain is built from TRBV3-1 (or the pseudogene TRBV3-2) and TRBJ1-1; the match to TRBD1 covers 11 bases. There are 15 residues in the CDR3. Germline values: CDR1 LGHDT, CDR2 YNNKEL (reference sequence). Losses at the gene ends were 4 bases for V and 6 bases for J; bases not matched to a gene: 7. The CDR3 DNA reads TGTGCCAGCAGCCTTTATCCGGGACAGGGGGCTGAAGCTTTCTTT. The encoded protein is CASSLYPGQGAEAFF.

J is TRBJ1-3 and V is TRBV4-1, with TRBD1 as a possible D gene (6 bases). The CDR3 contains 15 residues. Germline V gene data show CDR1 as MGHRA and CDR2 as YSYEKL. The ends were cut back, 2 bases at V and 0 bases at J, with 8 bases in the middle. The CDR3 nucleotides are TGCGCCAGCAGCCAAAAGGGGGACTCTGGAAACACCATATATTTT. It is translated as CASSQKGDSGNTIYF.

This clone was counted only a few times. This chain connects TRBV5-5 to TRBJ2-7, with TRBD2 as a possible D gene (6 bases). Trimming removed 4 bases at V and 0 bases at J, with 23 bases between. Germline V CDR1 and CDR2: SGHKS, YYEKEE (reference sequence). CDR3 length: 18 residues. CDR3 loop: CASSPSPRAGLSSYEQYF. CDR3 sequence (DNA): TGTGCCAGCAGCCCGTCCCCACGGGCGGGGTTAAGCTCCTACGAGCAGTACTTC.

The chain couples TRBV19 to TRBJ1-1; 8 nucleotides line up with TRBD1. The germline gives CDR1 LNHDA, CDR2 SQIVND (reference sequence). The CDR3 covers 14 residues. V gave up 7 bases and J gave up 5 bases; unmatched junction bases: 9. CDR3 DNA sequence: TGTGCCAGTACCCAGAGACAGGGGCGGACTGAAGCTTTCTTT. Translated: CASTQRQGRTEAFF.

J is TRBJ2-1 and V is TRBV24-1; D perhaps matches TRBD1 (5 bases). Germline CDR1 is KGHDR and CDR2 is SFDVKD. V shed 6 bases and J shed 3 bases, with 11 bases lying between them. CDR3 length equals 14 residues. CDR3 loop: CATSSQTDYNEQFF. In nucleotides, the CDR3 is TGTGCCACCAGTTCCCAGACAGACTACAATGAGCAGTTCTTC.

The chain recombines TRBV19 with TRBJ1-1, with D possibly TRBD1 on 6 matching bases. In germline, CDR1 is LNHDA, CDR2 SQIVND (reference sequence). This CDR3 has 14 residues. The V end lost 7 bases, the J end lost 6 bases, and 18 bases lay between the germline ends. CDR3 residues: CASTPPGGGPEAFF. CDR3 in DNA: TGTGCCAGTACCCCGCCGGGGGGCGGGCCTGAAGCTTTCTTT.

The rearrangement links TRBV7-2 to TRBJ1-1; D remains unclear. CDR3 length equals 14 residues. The germline V gene encodes CDR1 SGHTA and CDR2 FQGNSA. The V gene lost 1 base and the J gene lost 4 bases, with 10 bases spanning the gap. CDR3 loop: CASSLDPGSTEAFF. CDR3 nucleotide sequence: TGTGCCAGCAGCTTAGACCCGGGGAGCACTGAAGCTTTCTTT. The full variable domain, in which reference TRBV7-2 and TRBJ1-1 provide the parts outside the CDR3, is GAGVSQSPSNKVTEKGKDVELRCDPISGHTALYWYRQSLGQGLEFLIYFQGNSAPDKSGLPSDRFSAERTGGSVSTLTIQRTQQEDSAVYLCASSLDPGSTEAFFGQGTRLTVV.

The rearrangement links TRBV6-1 to TRBJ1-2; perhaps TRBD1 as D (5 bases). Germline V gene sequence: CDR1 MNHNS, CDR2 SASEGT. CDR3 length: 15 amino acids. V lost 3 bases to trimming and J lost 4 bases, with 15 bases between them. The CDR3 spells CASSETGLGTYGYTF. The CDR3 DNA is TGTGCCAGCAGTGAGACGGGACTAGGAACCTATGGCTACACCTTC.

CDR3 coding DNA: TGTGCCAGCAGCCGGGGGGGCCACGAGCAGTACGTC. Its protein product is CASSRGGHEQYV. This chain joins TRBV5-5 and TRBJ2-7, with TRBD2 matching over 8 bases. J lost 5 bases, V lost 4 bases, and 2 bases had no gene match. The CDR3 contains 12 residues. In germline, CDR1 is SGHKS, CDR2 YYEKEE (reference sequence).

The chain is built from TRBV5-1 and TRBJ2-6; the D is unclear. Trimming stripped 0 bases from V and 2 bases from J, with 6 bases between. The CDR3 totals 15 residues. Germline V CDR1 and CDR2: SGHRS, YFSETQ. The CDR3: CASSLVEAGANVLTF. In DNA form, the CDR3 reads TGCGCCAGCAGCTTGGTTGAGGCTGGGGCCAACGTCCTGACTTTC. Drawing the rest from reference TRBV5-1 and TRBJ2-6, the complete variable domain is KAGVTQTPRYLIKTRGQQVTLSCSPISGHRSVSWYQQTPGQGLQFLFEYFSETQRNKGNFPGRFSGRQFSNSRSEMNVSTLELGDSALYLCASSLVEAGANVLTFGAGSRLTVL.

The rearrangement uses TRBV28 and TRBJ1-5; TRBD1 agrees at 8 bases. The CDR3 contains 14 residues. Per germline, CDR1 MDHEN and CDR2 SYDVKM. V lost 7 bases to trimming and J lost 7 bases; unmatched junction nucleotides: 9. The CDR3 here is CASNSPQGDQPQHF. Here the CDR3 DNA reads TGTGCCAGCAATAGCCCACAGGGGGACCAGCCCCAGCATTTT.

J is TRBJ1-1 and V is TRBV6-4; D is uncertain. V was trimmed by 6 bases and J by 4 bases, leaving 6 bases between them. This CDR3 is 11 amino acids long. Germline V gene lookup returns CDR1 MRHNA and CDR2 SNTAGT. CDR3 protein: CASREGTEAFF. DNA of the CDR3: TGTGCCAGCAGGGAGGGCACTGAAGCTTTCTTT.

V and J are TRBV6-2 or TRBV6-3 and TRBJ1-1; possible D gene TRBD1, 6 bases. This CDR3 contains 15 residues. Germline values: CDR1 MNHEY, CDR2 SVGEGT. Trimming shortened V by 2 bases and J by 4 bases, and 14 bases separated the two germline ends. The CDR3 region has the DNA TGTGCCAGCAGTTACGGGACACCCTCAAGCACTGAAGCTTTCTTT. Amino acid sequence: CASSYGTPSSTEAFF.

J is TRBJ1-5 and V is TRBV3-1 (or the pseudogene TRBV3-2); 9 nucleotides agree with TRBD1. V was clipped by 3 bases and J by 5 bases; unmatched bases: 2. CDR3 length equals 14 residues. Per germline, CDR1 LGHDT and CDR2 YNNKEL (reference sequence). The CDR3, as DNA: TGTGCCAGCAGCCAGCGACAGGGGGATCAGCCCCAGCATTTT. It translates to CASSQRQGDQPQHF.

The CDR3 protein is CASSQSSTGQGAWGYTF. As DNA, the CDR3 is TGTGCCAGCAGCCAATCTTCTACCGGACAGGGGGCATGGGGCTACACCTTC. The chain has TRBV16 and TRBJ1-2; TRBD1 agrees at 11 bases. Germline V gene sequence: CDR1 KGHSY, CDR2 FQNENV. The CDR3 consists of 17 residues. The junction had 11 bases not matched to a gene; V was cut back by 0 bases and J by 8 bases.

This chain's CDR3 is CASTRGTVEDTGELFF. CDR3 coding DNA: TGTGCCAGTACTCGGGGAACAGTTGAGGACACCGGGGAGCTGTTTTTT. The V gene is TRBV19, the J gene TRBJ2-2; TRBD2 is a possible D gene (5 bases). The CDR3 extends over 16 amino acids. The V end lost 7 bases, the J end lost 3 bases, and 18 bases lay between the germline ends. The V gene's germline CDR1 is LNHDA and CDR2 SQIVND (reference sequence). The entire variable domain, with the rest obtained from reference TRBV19 and TRBJ2-2, is as follows: DGGITQSPKYLFRKEGQNVTLSCEQNLNHDAMYWYRQDPGQGLRLIYYSQIVNDFQKGDIAEGYSVSREKKESFPLTVTSAQKNPTAFYLCASTRGTVEDTGELFFGEGSRLTVL.

V usage is TRBV6-1 and J usage is TRBJ1-6; 9 bases map to TRBD1. Trimming at V came to 7 bases and at J to 8 bases, leaving 3 bases not matched to a gene. The CDR3 is made up of 13 amino acids. Germline lookup yields CDR1 MNHNS and CDR2 SASEGT. The CDR3 here is CASKWDRDSPLHF. In nucleotides, the CDR3 is TGTGCCAGCAAATGGGACAGGGATTCACCCCTCCACTTT.